The 30 T cell receptor beta chains reported below all come from one sample, sequenced in a study of OX40 agonist ivuxolimab in advanced cancers. TCRdb's table, derived via immunoSEQ multiplex PCR, lists solely in-frame clones and lacks some. Of about 66,000 clones listed, more than 60% were seen once; the top ten hold roughly 1.6%. The material sequenced was CD4+ or CD8+ T cells sorted from blood, taken in a trial of the OX40 agonist ivuxolimab. The receptors originated from an adult with an advanced solid tumor such as melanoma, head and neck, liver or kidney cancer.

The chain combines TRBV1 with TRBJ2-7. TRBV1 is a documented pseudogene. The CDR3 totals 15 residues. The DNA of the CDR3 is TGCACCAGCAGCCAAGACGGGGCAGGCTCCTACGAGCAGTACTTC. Encoded protein: CTSSQDGAGSYEQYF.

The chain uses TRBV4-2 and TRBJ2-3, with D uncertain. The V and J ends lost 5 bases and 2 bases respectively, with 11 bases between them. CDR3 length equals 14 residues. Germline CDR1 LGHNA, CDR2 YNFKEQ. CDR3: CASSLNAATDTQYF. The CDR3 DNA is TGTGCCAGCAGCTTGAACGCCGCCACAGATACGCAGTATTTT.

The V call is TRBV6-1, the J call TRBJ1-2, with 7 nucleotides matching TRBD1. CDR3 length: 14 residues. The V and J ends lost 5 bases and 4 bases, in that order; junction bases with no gene match: 7. Germline V gives CDR1 MNHNS, CDR2 SASEGT. The CDR3 bases are TGTGCCAGCAGTCGGGTGGACAGGAGCTATGGCTACACCTTC. Residues: CASSRVDRSYGYTF.

This clone has only one observation. The chain has TRBV4-1 and TRBJ2-5; no firm D call. The J call may be wrong; the DNA end is better matched by TRBJ2-7. Germline CDR1 MGHRA, CDR2 YSYEKL. The CDR3 has 16 residues. The CDR3 DNA reads as TGCGCCAGCAGCCAAGATCTGGGATCCCAACCCTACGAGCAGTACTTC. This sequence encodes CASSQDLGSQPYEQYF.

V usage is TRBV7-9 and J usage is TRBJ2-1, with TRBD2 matching over 9 bases. J gave up 7 bases and V 3 bases, and 4 bases lay outside the gene matches. CDR1 is SEHNR and CDR2 is FQNEAQ in the germline V gene (reference sequence). The CDR3 totals 14 residues. CDR3 DNA sequence: TGTGCCAGCAGCTTGAGTGCGGGAGGGAATGAGCAGTTCTTC. It is translated as CASSLSAGGNEQFF.

This chain connects TRBV29-1 to TRBJ1-1; 7 nucleotides line up with TRBD1. Germline V lookup: CDR1 SQVTM, CDR2 ANQGSEA. This CDR3 contains 14 residues. This CDR3 reads CRTTLQGRDTEAFF. The CDR3 coding sequence is TGCAGAACTACCCTACAGGGGCGAGACACTGAAGCTTTCTTT.

On this clone itself: Relative to the germline gene, one junction end is altered; a read error may explain this. Other DNA variants within this sample encode the same CDR3. The chain uses TRBV11-3 and TRBJ2-7; D remains unclear. Germline CDR1 reads SGHNT; CDR2 reads YENEEA. This CDR3 region has 13 residues. The CDR3 reads CASSLGGSYEQYF. For the CDR3, the DNA is TGTGCTAGCAGCTTAGGCGGCTCCTACGAGCAGTACTTC.

The CDR3 loop is CASSANSDTQYF. CDR3 coding DNA: TGTGCCAGCAGCGCCAACTCGGATACGCAGTATTTT. This chain connects TRBV7-2 to TRBJ2-3; D unresolved. CDR1 and CDR2 (germline): SGHTA, FQGNSA. Trimming shortened V by 5 bases and J by 6 bases, and 9 bases separated the two germline ends. The CDR3 totals 12 residues.

The chain carries TRBV5-1 and TRBJ2-3; perhaps TRBD1 as D (6 bases). The CDR3 has 15 residues. Germline V gives CDR1 SGHRS, CDR2 YFSETQ. V was pared by 4 bases and J by 0 bases, with 12 bases between. This CDR3 reads CASSLGQSSTDTQYF. The CDR3, as DNA: TGCGCCAGCAGCCTTGGACAGTCTAGCACAGATACGCAGTATTTT.

The table lists this clone with a few counts. The chain employs TRBV30 and TRBJ2-3, with D uncertain. V dropped 3 bases and J dropped 2 bases, with 9 bases sitting between them. CDR1 and CDR2 (germline): GTSNPN, SVGIG (reference sequence). The CDR3 sequence is 13 residues long. The CDR3 DNA reads as TGTGCCTGGAGCCCTGACACCACAGATACGCAGTATTTT. It codes for CAWSPDTTDTQYF.

This chain connects TRBV5-8 to TRBJ1-5, with 11 nucleotides matching TRBD1. Losses at the gene ends were 4 bases for V and 7 bases for J; bases not matched to a gene: 10. There are 16 residues in the CDR3. Germline V CDR1 and CDR2: SGHTS, YDEGEE. The DNA for the CDR3 is TGTGCCAGCAGCCCTATCGGGACAGGGGGATGGCAGCCCCAGCATTTT. It translates to CASSPIGTGGWQPQHF. Supplemented by reference TRBV5-8 and TRBJ1-5, the full variable domain reads EAGVTQSPTHLIKTRGQQATLRCSPISGHTSVYWYQQALGLGLQFLLWYDEGEERNRGNFPPRFSGRQFPNYSSELNVNALELEDSALYLCASSPIGTGGWQPQHFGDGTRLSIL.

This clone has only one observation. The chain combines TRBV6-1 with TRBJ1-2; tentative D call: TRBD1 (6 bases). The germline V gene encodes CDR1 MNHNS and CDR2 SASEGT. Trimming took 0 bases from V and 9 from J, leaving 14 bases between them. The CDR3 contains 14 residues. The CDR3 DNA reads as TGTGCCAGCAGTGAAGCGGGGGGGGCGCAGAGCTACACCTTC. Protein: CASSEAGGAQSYTF.

The chain joins TRBV5-6 to TRBJ2-5; TRBD2 matches at 11 bases. The germline V gene encodes CDR1 SGHDT and CDR2 YYEEEE. The CDR3 sequence is 15 residues long. V lost 0 bases to trimming and J lost 7 bases; unmatched junction nucleotides: 5. The CDR3 nucleotides are TGTGCCAGCAGCTTGGAAGGACTAGCGGGTGGGACCCAGTACTTC. Amino acid sequence: CASSLEGLAGGTQYF.

In this sample, this clone turned up once. CDR3 DNA sequence: TGTGCCAGTACTACAGGGACTAATGAAAAACTGTTTTTT. It is translated as CASTTGTNEKLFF. The J gene is TRBJ1-4, the V gene TRBV6-6; maybe TRBD1 (6 bases). With 9 bases removed from V and 2 bases from J, the gap between germline ends came to 10 bases. The CDR3 spans 13 residues. Germline V gives CDR1 MNHNY, CDR2 SVGAGI (reference sequence).

The chain carries TRBV6-4 and TRBJ2-5, with D tentatively TRBD2 (5 bases). Germline CDR1 reads MRHNA; CDR2 reads SNTAGT. The CDR3 totals 16 residues. The V end lost 0 bases, the J end lost 5 bases, and 16 bases lay between the germline ends. Here the CDR3 DNA reads TGTGCCAGCAGTGACTCGAGGTGTGGGAGCGAGGAGACCCAGTACTTC. Encoded protein: CASSDSRCGSEETQYF.

The gene calls are TRBV30 and TRBJ2-7, with D possibly TRBD2 on 6 matching bases. The CDR3 is 14 residues long. Per germline, CDR1 GTSNPN and CDR2 SVGIG (reference sequence). V shed 8 bases and J shed 2 bases, with 19 bases lying between them. CDR3 sequence: CAGYRDFSTYEQYF. The CDR3 DNA follows: TGTGCCGGGTACCGGGACTTTTCAACCTACGAGCAGTACTTC. The whole variable domain, filled in from reference TRBV30 and TRBJ2-7, reads SQTIHQWPATLVQPVGSPLSLECTVEGTSNPNLYWYRQAAGRGLQLLFYSVGIGQISSEVPQNLSASRPQDRQFILSSKKLLLSDSGFYLCAGYRDFSTYEQYFGPGTRLTVT.

This clone was detected only a few times. Other DNA variants within this sample encode the same CDR3. This chain links TRBV29-1 with TRBJ2-1; D is undetermined. The CDR3 sequence is 13 residues long. Trimming pared 4 bases from V and 1 base from J, leaving 8 bases between. Germline V gives CDR1 SQVTM, CDR2 ANQGSEA. The CDR3 sequence: CSVGRFSYNEQFF. DNA of the CDR3: TGCAGCGTTGGGAGATTTTCCTACAATGAGCAGTTCTTC.

CDR3 residues: CSERTSGEGEQFF. The CDR3 bases are TGCAGCGAGCGGACTAGCGGCGAAGGTGAGCAGTTCTTC. V usage is TRBV29-1 and J usage is TRBJ2-1; TRBD2 agrees at 10 bases. CDR3 size: 13 residues. Germline V CDR1 and CDR2: SQVTM, ANQGSEA. V gave up 7 bases and J gave up 9 bases; unmatched junction bases: 9.

This clone was recorded only once. J is TRBJ2-3 and V is TRBV5-4; D is undetermined. Germline V CDR1 and CDR2: SGHNT, YYREEE (reference sequence). The length of the CDR3 is 14 residues. Trimming stripped 3 bases from V and 6 bases from J, with 14 bases between. CDR3 in DNA: TGTGCCAGCAGCTCTACCGTAGCTGGGGATACGCAGTATTTT. It codes for CASSSTVAGDTQYF. Full variable domain (outside the CDR3, taken from reference TRBV5-4 and TRBJ2-3): ETGVTQSPTHLIKTRGQQVTLRCSSQSGHNTVSWYQQALGQGPQFIFQYYREEENGRGNFPPRFSGLQFPNYSSELNVNALELDDSALYLCASSSTVAGDTQYFGPGTRLTVL.

The chain links TRBV6-1 to TRBJ2-2, with D possibly being TRBD1 or TRBD2 (7 bases each). The length of the CDR3 is 14 residues. The V gene lost 6 bases and the J gene lost 3 bases, with 11 bases spanning the gap. Per the germline V gene, CDR1 is MNHNS and CDR2 is SASEGT. The CDR3 loop is CASSSGGDTGELFF. The DNA of the CDR3 is TGTGCCAGCAGCTCAGGGGGGGACACCGGGGAGCTGTTTTTT.

The chain is built from TRBV18 and TRBJ2-1, with TRBD1 as a possible D gene (6 bases). Germline V CDR1 and CDR2: KGHSH, LQKENI. The CDR3 has 15 residues. Trimming left V 4 bases short and J 5 bases short, with 15 bases between. CDR3: CASSRLTGNDNEQFF. The CDR3 DNA reads as TGTGCCAGCTCACGCTTAACAGGGAATGACAATGAGCAGTTCTTC.

The chain combines TRBV5-6 with TRBJ1-4; TRBD1 matches 9 bases. There are 14 residues in the CDR3. Trimming at V came to 3 bases and at J to 8 bases, leaving 5 bases not matched to a gene. Germline values: CDR1 SGHDT, CDR2 YYEEEE. The CDR3 reads CASSSQGAEEKLFF. The DNA for the CDR3 is TGTGCCAGCAGCTCACAGGGGGCAGAGGAAAAACTGTTTTTT. The full variable domain, in which reference TRBV5-6 and TRBJ1-4 provide the parts outside the CDR3, is DAGVTQSPTHLIKTRGQQVTLRCSPKSGHDTVSWYQQALGQGPQFIFQYYEEEERQRGNFPDRFSGHQFPNYSSELNVNALLLGDSALYLCASSSQGAEEKLFFGSGTQLSVL.

J is TRBJ1-4 and V is TRBV28; D unclear. The length of the CDR3 is 14 residues. Trimming removed 5 bases from V and 1 base from J, with 8 bases in between. CDR1 MDHEN and CDR2 SYDVKM come from the germline V gene. In DNA form, the CDR3 reads TGTGCCAGCAGTACGTCCCTAACTAATGAAAAACTGTTTTTT. This gives the protein CASSTSLTNEKLFF.

This chain links TRBV4-1 with TRBJ1-6; D is unresolved. CDR1 is MGHRA, CDR2 YSYEKL, per germline. V lost 2 bases and J lost 8, with 19 bases in between. The CDR3 is 17 residues long. CDR3 amino acids: CASSQTPPGWGDSPLHF. CDR3 nucleotide sequence: TGCGCCAGCAGCCAAACCCCGCCTGGCTGGGGAGATTCACCCCTCCACTTT.

This clone was detected only a few times. This chain uses TRBV2 with TRBJ1-6; tentative D call: TRBD1 (6 bases). With 6 bases removed from V and 8 bases from J, the gap between germline ends came to 11 bases. This CDR3 region has 13 residues. The V gene's germline CDR1 is SNHLY and CDR2 FYNNEI. The CDR3 is CASRRGRDSPLHF. For the CDR3, the DNA is TGTGCCAGCAGGAGGGGGAGGGATTCACCCCTCCACTTT.

V gene TRBV10-3 combines with J gene TRBJ1-6; D uncertain. This CDR3 region has 11 residues. Germline-derived CDR1 and CDR2 are ENHRY and SYGVKD. Trimming took off 3 bases at V and 9 bases at J, with 3 bases between the two ends. The DNA for the CDR3 is TGTGCCATCAGTGACGGTTCACCCCTCCACTTT. Encoded protein: CAISDGSPLHF.

This chain uses TRBV27 with TRBJ2-3, with TRBD2 matching over 10 bases. With 3 bases clipped from V and 4 bases from J, the junction kept 7 bases outside the gene matches. CDR1 is MNHEY and CDR2 is SMNVEV in the germline V gene (reference sequence). This CDR3 comprises 16 residues. The CDR3 reads CASSFGLAAESDTQYF. The CDR3 DNA sequence: TGTGCCAGCAGTTTCGGACTAGCGGCCGAGTCAGATACGCAGTATTTT.

CDR3 loop: CASSPRGGRWETQYF. The DNA of the CDR3 is TGTGCCAGCAGCCCACGCGGGGGGCGATGGGAGACCCAGTACTTC. J is TRBJ2-5 and V is TRBV4-2; 8 nucleotides align to TRBD2. This CDR3 is 15 amino acids long. The ends lost 4 bases at V and 5 bases at J; junction bases unmatched: 9. Germline V gives CDR1 LGHNA, CDR2 YNFKEQ.

The chain combines TRBV7-8 with TRBJ1-5; a weak D match, TRBD1 (6 bases). This CDR3 has 15 residues. The V and J ends lost 1 base and 7 bases respectively, with 14 bases between them. Germline V gene lookup returns CDR1 SGHVS and CDR2 FQNEAQ. The CDR3 loop reads CASSLDPRGEQPQHF. In nucleotides, the CDR3 is TGTGCCAGCAGCTTAGATCCCAGGGGCGAACAGCCCCAGCATTTT. The complete variable domain, with remaining parts taken from reference TRBV7-8 and TRBJ1-5, reads GAGVSQSPRYKVAKRGQDVALRCDPISGHVSLFWYQQALGQGPEFLTYFQNEAQLDKSGLPSDRFFAERPEGSVSTLKIQRTQQEDSAVYLCASSLDPRGEQPQHFGDGTRLSIL.

The chain couples TRBV7-9 to TRBJ1-5, with D perhaps matching TRBD1 (6 bases). Germline CDR1 SEHNR, CDR2 FQNEAQ (reference sequence). V was trimmed by 4 bases and J by 5 bases, leaving 15 bases between them. The CDR3 covers 15 residues. CDR3 amino acids: CASSSGTREDQPQHF. For the CDR3, the DNA is TGTGCCAGCAGCTCCGGGACAAGGGAGGATCAGCCCCAGCATTTT.